A selection of T cell receptor beta chains follows, all from one sample in a study of blood T cell repertoires in COVID-19. TCRdb's copy holds only in-frame clones and misses some; the assay was immunoSEQ multiplex PCR. In the table there are 150,000 or so clones, approximately 85% of which are singletons. Specimen: peripheral blood. The receptors derive from a woman in her fifties or sixties with COVID-19, enrolled during active disease. The conserved cysteine and the conserved F or W are not part of the CDR3 here. Each record gives: J gene, clone size, V gene, D gene, CDR3 protein. The D gene is left open where the match is weak. Rows give clone size only sometimes, using once, few, many, or a class for an expanded clone.

j_call: TRBJ1-1
clone_size: NA
v_call: TRBV19
d_call: NA
cdr3_aa: ASSIVPTGLTEAF

j_call: TRBJ2-4
clone_size: NA
v_call: TRBV7-3
d_call: TRBD1
cdr3_aa: ASSLHPRTGDGKNIQY

j_call: TRBJ1-2
clone_size: NA
v_call: TRBV19
d_call: NA
cdr3_aa: ASSIGGGYYGYT

j_call: TRBJ2-1
clone_size: NA
v_call: TRBV2
d_call: NA
cdr3_aa: ASSGRGSATYNEQF

j_call: TRBJ2-5
clone_size: NA
v_call: TRBV6-2/TRBV6-3
d_call: NA
cdr3_aa: ASSDLPETQY

j_call: TRBJ1-5
clone_size: NA
v_call: TRBV21-1
d_call: NA
cdr3_aa: ASSKDNRGGNQPQH

j_call: TRBJ1-6
clone_size: NA
v_call: TRBV6-8
d_call: TRBD1
cdr3_aa: ASRDRYNSPLH

j_call: TRBJ1-2
clone_size: NA
v_call: TRBV23-1
d_call: NA
cdr3_aa: ASSGGHPWARYGYT

j_call: TRBJ1-1
clone_size: once
v_call: TRBV28
d_call: NA
cdr3_aa: ASSLSRTEAF

j_call: TRBJ2-5
clone_size: NA
v_call: TRBV7-9
d_call: TRBD1
cdr3_aa: ASSLGAGGIQETQY

j_call: TRBJ2-2
clone_size: NA
v_call: TRBV24-1
d_call: NA
cdr3_aa: ATSASTGDTGELF

j_call: TRBJ2-2
clone_size: few
v_call: TRBV19
d_call: NA
cdr3_aa: ASSRQVSGELF

j_call: TRBJ2-1
clone_size: NA
v_call: TRBV20-1
d_call: NA
cdr3_aa: SASQVNTGAFPSSYNEQF

j_call: TRBJ2-5
clone_size: NA
v_call: TRBV6-2/TRBV6-3
d_call: TRBD2
cdr3_aa: ASSRPIAGARETQY

j_call: TRBJ2-2
clone_size: NA
v_call: TRBV29-1
d_call: TRBD2
cdr3_aa: SVSSGGDTGELF

j_call: TRBJ2-5
clone_size: NA
v_call: TRBV6-5
d_call: NA
cdr3_aa: ASNPGSGVMD

j_call: TRBJ2-1
clone_size: NA
v_call: TRBV25-1
d_call: NA
cdr3_aa: ASSRAGVLNEQF

j_call: TRBJ1-6
clone_size: once
v_call: TRBV10-2
d_call: NA
cdr3_aa: ASSEIQPSNSPLH

j_call: TRBJ1-2
clone_size: many
v_call: TRBV5-8
d_call: NA
cdr3_aa: ASSPQPSQGNSYGYT

j_call: TRBJ2-2
clone_size: NA
v_call: TRBV7-8
d_call: NA
cdr3_aa: ASSHRVSGNTGELF

j_call: TRBJ2-6
clone_size: once
v_call: TRBV10-3
d_call: TRBD1
cdr3_aa: AISESRDRGLGANVLT

j_call: TRBJ2-1
clone_size: NA
v_call: TRBV5-1
d_call: TRBD2
cdr3_aa: ASSLTPRPVLAGRAGSYNEQF

j_call: TRBJ1-4
clone_size: once
v_call: TRBV27
d_call: NA
cdr3_aa: ASSMQSTNEKLF

j_call: TRBJ1-2
clone_size: NA
v_call: TRBV7-6
d_call: NA
cdr3_aa: ASSLFRVSEGYT

j_call: TRBJ1-6
clone_size: NA
v_call: TRBV7-6
d_call: NA
cdr3_aa: ASSYTPDAGNSPLH

j_call: TRBJ2-1
clone_size: NA
v_call: TRBV7-2
d_call: NA
cdr3_aa: ASSLDSYNEQF

j_call: TRBJ1-2
clone_size: NA
v_call: TRBV18
d_call: TRBD1
cdr3_aa: ASSQTGTGSVGYT

j_call: TRBJ2-1
clone_size: few
v_call: TRBV11-3
d_call: TRBD2
cdr3_aa: ASSLDSPLAGSYNEQF

j_call: TRBJ1-3
clone_size: NA
v_call: TRBV28
d_call: NA
cdr3_aa: ASSSRGPGNTIY

j_call: TRBJ2-3
clone_size: once
v_call: TRBV5-1
d_call: TRBD2
cdr3_aa: ASSFATSGSTDTQY